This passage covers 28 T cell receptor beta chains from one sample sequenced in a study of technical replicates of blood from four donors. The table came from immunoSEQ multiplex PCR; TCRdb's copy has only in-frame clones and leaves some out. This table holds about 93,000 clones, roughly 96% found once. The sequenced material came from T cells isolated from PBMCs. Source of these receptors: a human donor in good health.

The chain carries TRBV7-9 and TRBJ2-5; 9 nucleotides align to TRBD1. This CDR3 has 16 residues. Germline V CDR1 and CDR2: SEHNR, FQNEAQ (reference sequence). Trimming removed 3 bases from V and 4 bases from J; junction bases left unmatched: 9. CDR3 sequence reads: CASSLGTGRSGETQYF. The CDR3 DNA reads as TGTGCCAGCAGCTTGGGGACAGGGAGGTCGGGAGAGACCCAGTACTTC.

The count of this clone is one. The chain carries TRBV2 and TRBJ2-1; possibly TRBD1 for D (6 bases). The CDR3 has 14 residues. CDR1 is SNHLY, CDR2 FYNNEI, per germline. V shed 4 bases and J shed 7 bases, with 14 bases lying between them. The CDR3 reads CASSGQGRMNEQFF. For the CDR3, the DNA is TGTGCCAGCAGTGGCCAGGGGCGCATGAATGAGCAGTTCTTC.

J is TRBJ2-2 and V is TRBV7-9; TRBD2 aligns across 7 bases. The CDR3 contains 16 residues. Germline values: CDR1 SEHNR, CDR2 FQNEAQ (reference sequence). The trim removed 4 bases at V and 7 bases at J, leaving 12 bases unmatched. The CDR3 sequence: CASSSSTGLMSGELFF. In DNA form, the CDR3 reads TGTGCCAGCAGCTCGTCAACGGGACTAATGAGCGGGGAGCTGTTTTTT.

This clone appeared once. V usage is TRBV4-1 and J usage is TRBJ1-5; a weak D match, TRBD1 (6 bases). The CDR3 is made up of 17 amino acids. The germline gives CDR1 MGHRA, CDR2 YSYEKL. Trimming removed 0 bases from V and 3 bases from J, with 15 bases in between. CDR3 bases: TGCGCCAGCAGCCAAGATCCCAGACAGGACATCAATCAGCCCCAGCATTTT. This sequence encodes CASSQDPRQDINQPQHF.

The CDR3 spells CASSGYYNEQFF. In DNA form, the CDR3 reads TGTGCCAGCAGCGGTTATTACAATGAGCAGTTCTTC. The V call is TRBV9, the J call TRBJ2-1; D is unclear. V lost 3 bases and J 4 bases, leaving 5 bases between the germline ends. CDR3 length: 12 amino acids. Per germline, CDR1 SGDLS and CDR2 YYNGEE. The full variable domain, completed using reference TRBV9 and TRBJ2-1, is DSGVTQTPKHLITATGQRVTLRCSPRSGDLSVYWYQQSLDQGLQFLIQYYNGEERAKGNILERFSAQQFPDLHSELNLSSLELGDSALYFCASSGYYNEQFFGPGTRLTVL.

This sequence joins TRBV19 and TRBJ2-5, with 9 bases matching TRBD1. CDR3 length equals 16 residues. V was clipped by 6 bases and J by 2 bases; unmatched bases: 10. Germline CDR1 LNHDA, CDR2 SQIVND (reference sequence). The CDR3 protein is CASRDPGTGSQETQYF. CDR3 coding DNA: TGTGCCAGTAGAGATCCCGGGACAGGGTCACAAGAGACCCAGTACTTC.

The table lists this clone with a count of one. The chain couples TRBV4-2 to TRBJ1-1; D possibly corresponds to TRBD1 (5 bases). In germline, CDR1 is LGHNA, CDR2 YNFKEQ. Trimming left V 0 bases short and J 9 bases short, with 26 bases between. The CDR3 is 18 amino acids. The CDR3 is CASSQEVFLTDAERKAFF. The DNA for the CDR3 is TGTGCCAGCAGCCAAGAAGTTTTCCTGACAGACGCCGAGAGAAAAGCTTTCTTT.

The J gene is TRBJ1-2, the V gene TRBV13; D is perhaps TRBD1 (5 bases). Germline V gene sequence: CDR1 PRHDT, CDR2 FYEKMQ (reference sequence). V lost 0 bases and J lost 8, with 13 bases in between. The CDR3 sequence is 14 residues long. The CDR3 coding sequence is TGTGCCAGCAGCTTAGGCCTCGGGGGATTAGGCTACACCTTC. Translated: CASSLGLGGLGYTF.

The CDR3 region is CASSLGEITGGTDTQYF. DNA for the CDR3: TGTGCCAGCAGCCTAGGGGAGATCACAGGGGGCACAGATACGCAGTATTTT. This chain uses TRBV7-3 with TRBJ2-3, with 7 bases matching TRBD1. Germline values: CDR1 SGHTA, CDR2 FQGTGA. V shed 5 bases, J shed 1 base, and the junction held 12 bases outside the gene matches. This CDR3 spans 17 amino acids.

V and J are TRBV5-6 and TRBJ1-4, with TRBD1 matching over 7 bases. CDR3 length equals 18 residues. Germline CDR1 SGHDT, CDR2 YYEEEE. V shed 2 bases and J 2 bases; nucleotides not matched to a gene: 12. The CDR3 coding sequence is TGTGCCAGCAGCTTTACAGGGGAAGAGGGGTCGACTAATGAAAAACTGTTTTTT. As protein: CASSFTGEEGSTNEKLFF. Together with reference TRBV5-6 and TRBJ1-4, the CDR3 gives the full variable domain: DAGVTQSPTHLIKTRGQQVTLRCSPKSGHDTVSWYQQALGQGPQFIFQYYEEEERQRGNFPDRFSGHQFPNYSSELNVNALLLGDSALYLCASSFTGEEGSTNEKLFFGSGTQLSVL.

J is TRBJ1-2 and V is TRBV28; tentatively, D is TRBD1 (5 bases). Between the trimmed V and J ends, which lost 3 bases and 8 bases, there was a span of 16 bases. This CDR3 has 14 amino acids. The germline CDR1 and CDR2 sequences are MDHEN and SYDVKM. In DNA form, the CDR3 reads TGTGCCAGCAGTTTGCCCCCTCAGGGCCAGGGCTACACCTTC. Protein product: CASSLPPQGQGYTF.

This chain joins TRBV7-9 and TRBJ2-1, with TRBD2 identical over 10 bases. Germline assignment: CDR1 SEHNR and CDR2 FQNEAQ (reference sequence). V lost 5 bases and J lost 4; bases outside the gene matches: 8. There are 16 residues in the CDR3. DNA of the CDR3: TGTGCCAGCAGCCGAAGCGGGGGGGAGGCTTACAATGAGCAGTTCTTC. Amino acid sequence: CASSRSGGEAYNEQFF.

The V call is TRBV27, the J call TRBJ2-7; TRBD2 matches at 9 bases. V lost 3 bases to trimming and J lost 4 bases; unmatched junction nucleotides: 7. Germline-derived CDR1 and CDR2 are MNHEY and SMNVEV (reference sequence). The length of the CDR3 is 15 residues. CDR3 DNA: TGTGCCAGCAGTTTCATAGCGGGAGTGTCGTACGAGCAGTACTTC. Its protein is CASSFIAGVSYEQYF.

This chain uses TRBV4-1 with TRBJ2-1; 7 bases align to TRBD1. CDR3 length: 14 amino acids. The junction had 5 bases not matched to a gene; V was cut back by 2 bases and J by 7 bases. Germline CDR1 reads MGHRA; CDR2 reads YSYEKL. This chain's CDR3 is CASSQPGQINEQFF. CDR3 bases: TGCGCCAGCAGCCAACCGGGACAGATAAATGAGCAGTTCTTC.

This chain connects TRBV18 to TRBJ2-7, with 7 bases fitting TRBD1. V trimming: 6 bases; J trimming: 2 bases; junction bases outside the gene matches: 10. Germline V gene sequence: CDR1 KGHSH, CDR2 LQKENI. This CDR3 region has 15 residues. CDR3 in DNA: TGTGCCAGCTCCCCGGACTTTGGGACAGCCTACGAGCAGTACTTC. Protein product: CASSPDFGTAYEQYF. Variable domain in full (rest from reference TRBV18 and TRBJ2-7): NAGVMQNPRHLVRRRGQEARLRCSPMKGHSHVYWYRQLPEEGLKFMVYLQKENIIDESGMPKERFSAEFPKEGPSILRIQQVVRGDSAAYFCASSPDFGTAYEQYFGPGTRLTVT.

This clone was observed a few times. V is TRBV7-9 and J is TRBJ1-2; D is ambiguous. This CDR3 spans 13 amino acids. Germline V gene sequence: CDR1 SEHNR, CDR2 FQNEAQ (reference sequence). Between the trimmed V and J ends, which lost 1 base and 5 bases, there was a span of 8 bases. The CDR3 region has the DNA TGTGCCAGCAGCTTAGACCTAATGTATGGCTACACCTTC. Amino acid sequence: CASSLDLMYGYTF.

CDR3 nucleotide sequence: TGTGCCAGCAGCTTAGAAGGGACTAGTCGCTACGAGCAGTACTTC. Its translation is CASSLEGTSRYEQYF. V usage is TRBV7-8 and J usage is TRBJ2-7, with 8 bases aligning to TRBD2. CDR1 SGHVS and CDR2 FQNEAQ come from the germline V gene. The CDR3 totals 15 residues. The V gene end was trimmed by 1 base and the J gene end by 3 bases; junction bases not matched to a gene: 5.

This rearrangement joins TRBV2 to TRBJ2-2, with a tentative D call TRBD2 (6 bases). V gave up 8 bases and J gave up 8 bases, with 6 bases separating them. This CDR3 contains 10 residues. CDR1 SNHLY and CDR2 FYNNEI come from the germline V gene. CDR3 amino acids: CASGGGELFF. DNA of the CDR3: TGTGCCAGCGGAGGGGGGGAGCTGTTTTTT.

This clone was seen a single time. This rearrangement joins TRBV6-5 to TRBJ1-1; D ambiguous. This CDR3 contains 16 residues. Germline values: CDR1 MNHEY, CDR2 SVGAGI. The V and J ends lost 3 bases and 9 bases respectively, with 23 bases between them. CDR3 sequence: CASSYMPPSVEGKAFF. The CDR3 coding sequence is TGTGCCAGCAGTTATATGCCCCCTAGTGTGGAGGGTAAAGCTTTCTTT.

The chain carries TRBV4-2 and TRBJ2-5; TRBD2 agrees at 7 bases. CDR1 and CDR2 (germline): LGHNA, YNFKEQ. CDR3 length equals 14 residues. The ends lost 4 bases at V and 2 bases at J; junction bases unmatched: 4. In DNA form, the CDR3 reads TGTGCCAGCAGCCCAGCGGGGTCTCAAGAGACCCAGTACTTC. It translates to CASSPAGSQETQYF.

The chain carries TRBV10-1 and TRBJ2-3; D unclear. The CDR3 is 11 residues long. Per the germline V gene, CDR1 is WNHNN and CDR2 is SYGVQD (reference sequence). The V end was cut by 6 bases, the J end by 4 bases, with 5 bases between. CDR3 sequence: CASSPADTQYF. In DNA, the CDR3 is TGCGCCAGCAGCCCGGCAGATACGCAGTATTTT.

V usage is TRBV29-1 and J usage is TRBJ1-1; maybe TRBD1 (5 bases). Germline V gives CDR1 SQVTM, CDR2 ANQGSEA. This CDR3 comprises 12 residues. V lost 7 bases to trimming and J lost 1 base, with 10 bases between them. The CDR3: CSAGHPNTEAFF. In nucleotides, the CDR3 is TGCAGCGCTGGACACCCGAACACTGAAGCTTTCTTT.

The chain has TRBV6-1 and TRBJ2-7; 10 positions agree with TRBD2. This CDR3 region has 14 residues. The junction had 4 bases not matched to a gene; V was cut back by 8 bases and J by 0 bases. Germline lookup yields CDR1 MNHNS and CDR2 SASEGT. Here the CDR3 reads CASHSGRDSYEQYF. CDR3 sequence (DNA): TGTGCCAGCCACAGCGGGAGGGACTCCTACGAGCAGTACTTC.

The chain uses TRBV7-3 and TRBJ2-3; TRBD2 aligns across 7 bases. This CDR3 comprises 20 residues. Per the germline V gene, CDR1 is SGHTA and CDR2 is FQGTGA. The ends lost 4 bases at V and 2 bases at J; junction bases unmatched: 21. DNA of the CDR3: TGTGCCAGCAGCTCTTTGGGGGGTCGGCTAGCGGATTACTACACAGATACGCAGTATTTT. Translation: CASSSLGGRLADYYTDTQYF. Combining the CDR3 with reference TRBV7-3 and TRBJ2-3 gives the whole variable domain GAGVSQTPSNKVTEKGKYVELRCDPISGHTALYWYRQSLGQGPEFLIYFQGTGAADDSGLPNDRFFAVRPEGSVSTLKIQRTERGDSAVYLCASSSLGGRLADYYTDTQYFGPGTRLTVL.

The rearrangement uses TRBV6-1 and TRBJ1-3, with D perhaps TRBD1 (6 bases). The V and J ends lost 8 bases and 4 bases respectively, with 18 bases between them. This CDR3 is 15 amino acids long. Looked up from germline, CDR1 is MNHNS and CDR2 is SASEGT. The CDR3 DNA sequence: TGTGCCAGCTCTTGGGACACCGTCGCCGGAAACACCATATATTTT. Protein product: CASSWDTVAGNTIYF.

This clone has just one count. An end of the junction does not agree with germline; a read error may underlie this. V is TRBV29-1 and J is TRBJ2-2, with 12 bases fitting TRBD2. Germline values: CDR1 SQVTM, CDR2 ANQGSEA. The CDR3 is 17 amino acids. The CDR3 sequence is CSVEGLAGSLGTGELFF. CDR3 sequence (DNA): TGCAGCGTAGAAGGACTAGCGGGAAGCTTAGGCACCGGGGAGCTGTTTTTT.

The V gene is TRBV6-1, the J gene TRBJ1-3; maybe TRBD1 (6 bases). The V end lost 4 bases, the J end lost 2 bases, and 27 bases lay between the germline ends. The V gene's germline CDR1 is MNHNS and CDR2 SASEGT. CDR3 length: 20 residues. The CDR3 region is CASSADTPRKRDTTGNTIYF. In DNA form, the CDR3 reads TGTGCCAGCAGTGCCGATACACCAAGGAAACGGGACACCACTGGAAACACCATATATTTT.

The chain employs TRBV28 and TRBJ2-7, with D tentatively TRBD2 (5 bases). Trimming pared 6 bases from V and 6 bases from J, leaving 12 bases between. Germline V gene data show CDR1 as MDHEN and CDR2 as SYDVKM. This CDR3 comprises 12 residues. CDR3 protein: CASSSDWAEQYF. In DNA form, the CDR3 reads TGTGCCAGCAGCTCGGACTGGGCCGAGCAGTACTTC.